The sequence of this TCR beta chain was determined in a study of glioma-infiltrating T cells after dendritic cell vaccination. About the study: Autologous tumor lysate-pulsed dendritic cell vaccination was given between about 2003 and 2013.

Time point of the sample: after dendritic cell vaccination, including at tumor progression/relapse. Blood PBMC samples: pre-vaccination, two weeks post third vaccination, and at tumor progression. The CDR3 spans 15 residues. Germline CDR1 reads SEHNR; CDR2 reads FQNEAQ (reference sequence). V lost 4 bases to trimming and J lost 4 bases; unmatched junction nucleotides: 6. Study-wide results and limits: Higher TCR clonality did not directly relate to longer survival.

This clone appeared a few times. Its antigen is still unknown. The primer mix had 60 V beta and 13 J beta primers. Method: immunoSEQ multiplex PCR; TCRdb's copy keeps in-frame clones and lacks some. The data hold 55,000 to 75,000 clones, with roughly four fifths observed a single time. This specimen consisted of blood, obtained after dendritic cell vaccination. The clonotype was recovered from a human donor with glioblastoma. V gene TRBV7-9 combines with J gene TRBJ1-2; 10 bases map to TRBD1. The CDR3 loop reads CASSSDRGRVYGYTF. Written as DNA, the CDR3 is TGTGCCAGCAGCTCCGACAGGGGGCGAGTCTATGGCTACACCTTC. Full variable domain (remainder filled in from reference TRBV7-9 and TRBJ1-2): DTGVSQNPRHKITKRGQNVTFRCDPISEHNRLYWYRQTLGQGPEFLTYFQNEAQLEKSRLLSDRFSAERPKGSFSTLEIQRTEQGDSAMYLCASSSDRGRVYGYTFGSGTRLTVV.